The clone carrying this T cell receptor (beta chain) showed up just a few times. The antigen remains unidentified. The sample comes from a study of T cell responses to AZD1222 COVID-19 vaccine. Germline V gene data show CDR1 as WNHNN and CDR2 as SYGVQD (reference sequence). With V trimmed by 6 bases and J by 1 base, 6 bases remained unmatched. This CDR3 is 16 amino acids long. Here immunoSEQ multiplex PCR was the method, and the copy in TCRdb shows in-frame clones only, minus some. Of under 80,000 clones listed, around 89% are singletons. Findings and caveats of the study: Sampling captured repertoires only after the peak T cell response.

The chain combines TRBV10-1 with TRBJ2-3, with 11 bases fitting TRBD2. Sequencing was performed on peripheral blood, taken on day 0 of AZD1222 vaccination. The sequence was obtained from an adult in good health. CDR3 DNA sequence: TGCGCCAGCAGGCCTTCTAGCGGGGGGCGCACAGATACGCAGTATTTT. Translation: CASRPSSGGRTDTQYF.